The clone carrying this T cell receptor beta chain has a handful of counts. Its target is unknown. Between the trimmed V and J ends, which lost 8 bases and 7 bases, there was a span of 9 bases. There are 11 residues in the CDR3. Germline loops: CDR1 MGHDK, CDR2 SYGVNS. These data are taken from a study of identical twins. Regarding the study as a whole: Abundant beta clonotypes from cord blood had fewer insertions, unlike memory repertoires, which showed none.

TCRdb reanalysed the 5' RACE reads using MiXCR and keeps one entry per CDR3 protein. The table has under 250,000 distinct CDR3 sequences, more than 9.5% seen once. These data also formed part of another study, on yellow fever vaccine responses in identical twins.

The sequence came from a woman aged 18 to 35 in good health. Sequencing was performed on memory (CD45RO+) T cells sorted from blood. The chain joins TRBV25-1 to TRBJ2-1, with D hard to call. CDR3 DNA: TGTGCCAGCTCCTGGGTAAATGAGCAGTTCTTC. This translates into CASSWVNEQFF.